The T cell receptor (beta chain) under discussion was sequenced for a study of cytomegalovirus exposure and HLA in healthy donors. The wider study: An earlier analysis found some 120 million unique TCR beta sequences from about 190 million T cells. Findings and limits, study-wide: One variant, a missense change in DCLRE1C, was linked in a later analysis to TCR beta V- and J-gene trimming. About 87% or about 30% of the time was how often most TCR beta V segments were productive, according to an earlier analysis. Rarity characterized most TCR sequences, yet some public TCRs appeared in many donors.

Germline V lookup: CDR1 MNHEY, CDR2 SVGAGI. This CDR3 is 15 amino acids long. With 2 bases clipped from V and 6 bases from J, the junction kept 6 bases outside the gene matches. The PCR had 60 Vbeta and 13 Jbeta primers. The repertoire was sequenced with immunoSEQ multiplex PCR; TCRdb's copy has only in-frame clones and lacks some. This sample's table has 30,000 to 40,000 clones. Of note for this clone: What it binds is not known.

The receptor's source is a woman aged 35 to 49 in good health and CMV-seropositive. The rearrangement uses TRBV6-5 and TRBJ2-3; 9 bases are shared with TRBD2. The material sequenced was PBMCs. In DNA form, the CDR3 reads TGTGCCAGCAGTTACCGCGGGAGGGAATGGGATACGCAGTATTTT. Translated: CASSYRGREWDTQYF.